Following are 14 T cell receptor beta chains from one sample sequenced in a study of T-cell reconstitution after alpha-beta-depleted transplantation in children. As it was prepared, the TCRbeta library received unique molecular identifiers. MiXCR was run by TCRdb on the PCR reads, yielding one entry per CDR3 protein. This sample has 600,000 or so distinct CDR3 sequences, with more than 20% found just once. This sample comprised PBMCs, mostly from graft donor cells, obtained 360 days after TCRalphabeta/CD19-depleted stem cell transplant. Receptor source: a boy in the first two years of life who had a stem cell transplant for acute myeloid leukemia, so the T cells may come from the graft donor.

This clonotype was counted ten times or more. The rearrangement uses TRBV20-1 and TRBJ1-1, with D uncertain. With 1 base removed from V and 3 bases from J, the gap between germline ends came to 12 bases. Germline V CDR1 and CDR2: DFQATT, SNEGSKA (reference sequence). This CDR3 region has 14 residues. In DNA, the CDR3 is TGCAGTGCTAGAGTATTGGAAATCCACACTGAAGCTTTCTTT. Protein product: CSARVLEIHTEAFF.

The gene calls are TRBV4-3 and TRBJ2-1; the D is unclear. This CDR3 has 13 amino acids. The germline V gene has CDR1 LGHNA and CDR2 YSLEER. Trimming left V 3 bases short and J 5 bases short, with 8 bases between. The CDR3 bases are TGCGCCAGCAGCCACTCTCCCAACAATGAGCAGTTCTTC. Translating it yields CASSHSPNNEQFF.

A few counts support this clonotype. V gene TRBV12-3 or TRBV12-4 combines with J gene TRBJ2-3, with D perhaps TRBD2 (5 bases). This CDR3 contains 14 residues. V was clipped by 6 bases and J by 4 bases, with 14 bases between them. Here the CDR3 reads CASREGLDSDTQYF. DNA for the CDR3: TGTGCCAGCAGAGAAGGACTGGACTCAGATACGCAGTATTTT.

The V gene is TRBV5-1, the J gene TRBJ2-3; 12 bases map to TRBD1. Germline-derived CDR1 and CDR2 are SGHRS and YFSETQ. The length of the CDR3 is 15 residues. Germline trimming cut 3 bases from V and 6 bases from J; bases unmatched to any gene: 5. The CDR3 region is CASSSRDRGRDTQYF. For the CDR3, the DNA is TGCGCCAGCAGCTCCCGGGACAGGGGGCGCGATACGCAGTATTTT.

The chain carries TRBV20-1 and TRBJ2-2, with no clear D. CDR3 length: 15 amino acids. V lost 6 bases, J lost 7 bases, and 21 bases lay in between. CDR1 and CDR2 from the germline V gene are DFQATT and SNEGSKA (reference sequence). The CDR3 spells CSATGKLRSGGELFF. The CDR3 coding sequence is TGCAGTGCAACGGGCAAACTTAGGTCGGGCGGGGAGCTGTTTTTT.

The rearrangement uses TRBV7-2 and TRBJ1-1; TRBD1 matches at 8 bases. V trimming: 6 bases; J trimming: 7 bases; junction bases outside the gene matches: 7. Germline V gene sequence: CDR1 SGHTA, CDR2 FQGNSA. The CDR3 is 13 residues long. The CDR3 sequence: CASRSDRVLEAFF. DNA of the CDR3: TGTGCCAGCAGATCGGACAGGGTACTTGAAGCTTTCTTT.

This clonotype has only a few counts. The chain employs TRBV6-4 and TRBJ1-1, with 9 bases lining up with TRBD1. The germline V gene has CDR1 MRHNA and CDR2 SNTAGT. The CDR3 spans 14 residues. J gave up 2 bases and V 6 bases, and 4 bases lay outside the gene matches. The CDR3 DNA is TGTGCCAGCAGGCGGGACAGGGCAAACACTGAAGCTTTCTTT. Its translation: CASRRDRANTEAFF.

The chain couples TRBV20-1 to TRBJ2-1; no reliable D call. V gave up 3 bases and J gave up 10 bases, with 19 bases separating them. Germline V gene data show CDR1 as DFQATT and CDR2 as SNEGSKA (reference sequence). This CDR3 spans 14 amino acids. The CDR3 region has the DNA TGCAGTGCTAGGATCGGTAGGGTCCCACGGGAGCAGTTCTTC. Its translation is CSARIGRVPREQFF.

This clonotype turned up a few times. The J gene is TRBJ2-3, the V gene TRBV5-1; tentatively, D is TRBD1 (6 bases). Trimming took off 0 bases at V and 2 bases at J, with 13 bases between the two ends. The CDR3 has 16 residues. CDR1 and CDR2 (germline): SGHRS, YFSETQ. The CDR3 sequence is CASSLVGAPLTDTQYF. The CDR3 DNA follows: TGCGCCAGCAGCTTGGTGGGGGCCCCCCTCACAGATACGCAGTATTTT.

This clonotype was detected a few times. The junction departs from germline at one end; a sequencing error may be responsible. The chain recombines TRBV20-1 with TRBJ1-4; a weak D match, TRBD1 (5 bases). Germline CDR1 reads DFQATT; CDR2 reads SNEGSKA (reference sequence). The CDR3 contains 14 residues. CDR3 DNA sequence: TGCAGTGCTAGGAGCGGGGGTAGCAATGGAAAACTGTTTTTT. Translated: CSARSGGSNGKLFF.

The sample holds many counts of this clonotype. The genes are TRBV6-5 and TRBJ2-5; no definite D call. Germline assignment: CDR1 MNHEY and CDR2 SVGAGI. The length of the CDR3 is 13 residues. V was trimmed by 0 bases and J by 2 bases, leaving 4 bases between them. The CDR3 coding sequence is TGTGCCAGCAGTTACTCGGGGCAAGAGACCCAGTACTTC. Its protein is CASSYSGQETQYF.

CDR3 bases: TGCAGTGCTTCTCAGGCAGGGAGGGTGGGCAATCAGCCCCAGCATTTT. Its translation is CSASQAGRVGNQPQHF. The genes are TRBV20-1 and TRBJ1-5, with a tentative D call TRBD1 (5 bases). The length of the CDR3 is 16 residues. Germline V CDR1 and CDR2: DFQATT, SNEGSKA (reference sequence). V shed 5 bases and J shed 2 bases, with 19 bases lying between them.

V and J are TRBV20-1 and TRBJ1-1; 9 positions match TRBD1. The CDR3 is made up of 12 amino acids. V was pared by 0 bases and J by 11 bases, with 4 bases of the junction left unmatched. Germline V gene sequence: CDR1 DFQATT, CDR2 SNEGSKA (reference sequence). CDR3 coding DNA: TGCAGTGCTAGAGATGGGGGGACAGGGGCTTTCTTT. It yields the protein CSARDGGTGAFF.

The rearrangement joins TRBV19 to TRBJ2-2; D is perhaps TRBD1 (6 bases). The ends were cut back, 5 bases at V and 1 base at J, with 14 bases in the middle. The CDR3 contains 16 residues. The germline CDR1 and CDR2 sequences are LNHDA and SQIVND (reference sequence). For the CDR3, the DNA is TGTGCCAGTAGTCGTCTAACAGGGATGAACACCGGGGAGCTGTTTTTT. This gives the protein CASSRLTGMNTGELFF. The entire variable domain, with the rest obtained from reference TRBV19 and TRBJ2-2, is as follows: DGGITQSPKYLFRKEGQNVTLSCEQNLNHDAMYWYRQDPGQGLRLIYYSQIVNDFQKGDIAEGYSVSREKKESFPLTVTSAQKNPTAFYLCASSRLTGMNTGELFFGEGSRLTVL.